Listed below are T cell receptor beta chains from one sample, sequenced in a study of shared clonotypes between healthy human individuals. Assay: immunoSEQ multiplex PCR; the TCRdb copy retains only in-frame clones and omits some. The data contain roughly 2.1 million clones, roughly 91% of them singletons. Material for sequencing was naive CD8+ T cells from PBMCs. Source of these receptors: a man aged 18 to 30 in good health. Some clones in this sample may be carry-over from other donors' samples. Each CDR3 is given with its conserved first and last residue.

CDR3 length: 15
J gene: TRBJ2-2
V gene: TRBV7-3
CDR3 protein: CASSLTGGNTGELFF

CDR3 length: 16
J gene: TRBJ2-7
V gene: TRBV14
CDR3 protein: CASSQDSDWASYEQYF

CDR3 length: 14
J gene: TRBJ2-1
V gene: TRBV6-6
CDR3 protein: CATAGRGIVNEQFF

CDR3 length: 17
J gene: TRBJ2-7
V gene: TRBV2
CDR3 protein: CASSEAPHRAGGYEQYF

CDR3 length: 14
J gene: TRBJ2-7
V gene: TRBV27
CDR3 protein: CASSPRKASYEQYF

CDR3 length: 13
J gene: TRBJ2-1
V gene: TRBV28
CDR3 protein: CASSLSVGDEQFF

CDR3 length: 15
J gene: TRBJ1-5
V gene: TRBV19
CDR3 protein: CASSTMDRSNQPQHF

CDR3 length: 15
J gene: TRBJ2-1
V gene: TRBV18
CDR3 protein: CASSPLFSGYNEQFF

CDR3 length: 16
J gene: TRBJ1-2
V gene: TRBV7-6
CDR3 protein: CASSLDGQALNYGYTF

CDR3 length: 19
J gene: TRBJ2-3
V gene: TRBV7-9
CDR3 protein: CASSYSGNVRGLFTDTQYF

CDR3 length: 15
J gene: TRBJ2-5
V gene: TRBV19
CDR3 protein: CASSSRDRRQETQYF

CDR3 length: 15
J gene: TRBJ2-1
V gene: TRBV13
CDR3 protein: CASSTRDMVLNEQFF

CDR3 length: 15
J gene: TRBJ1-5
V gene: TRBV27
CDR3 protein: CASSLLQNSNQPQHF

CDR3 length: 14
J gene: TRBJ2-7
V gene: TRBV6-5
CDR3 protein: CASSYLGQPYEQYF

CDR3 length: 15
J gene: TRBJ2-6
V gene: TRBV5-1
CDR3 protein: CASSLGYSGANVLTF

CDR3 length: 16
J gene: TRBJ1-1
V gene: TRBV27
CDR3 protein: CASRSIDRDVPREAFF

CDR3 length: 18
J gene: TRBJ2-1
V gene: TRBV9
CDR3 protein: CASSTPGTSAEGYNEQFF

CDR3 length: 16
J gene: TRBJ2-2
V gene: TRBV5-6
CDR3 protein: CASSYRTGWSAGELFF

CDR3 length: 14
J gene: TRBJ1-4
V gene: TRBV7-9
CDR3 protein: CASSLVDRAEKLFF

CDR3 length: 11
J gene: TRBJ2-7
V gene: TRBV29-1
CDR3 protein: CSVEGLYEQYF

CDR3 length: 12
J gene: TRBJ1-1
V gene: TRBV18
CDR3 protein: CASSEGNTEAFF

CDR3 length: 14
J gene: TRBJ2-7
V gene: TRBV29-1
CDR3 protein: CSVFRSGSPYEQYF

CDR3 length: 15
J gene: TRBJ1-5
V gene: TRBV15
CDR3 protein: CATSGQDNSNQPQHF

CDR3 length: 15
J gene: TRBJ1-1
V gene: TRBV5-1
CDR3 protein: CASSAVWDGNTEAFF